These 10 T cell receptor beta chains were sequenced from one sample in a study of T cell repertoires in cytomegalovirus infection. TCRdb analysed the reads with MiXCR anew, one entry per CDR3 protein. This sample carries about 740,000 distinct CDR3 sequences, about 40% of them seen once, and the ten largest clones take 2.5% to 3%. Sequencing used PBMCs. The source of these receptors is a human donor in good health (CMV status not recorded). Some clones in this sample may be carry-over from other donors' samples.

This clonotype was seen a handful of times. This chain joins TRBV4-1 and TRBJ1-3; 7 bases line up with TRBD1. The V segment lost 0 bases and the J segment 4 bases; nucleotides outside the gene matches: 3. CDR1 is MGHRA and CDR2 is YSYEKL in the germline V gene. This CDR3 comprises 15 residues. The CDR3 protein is CASSQEGQIGNTIYF. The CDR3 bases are TGCGCCAGCAGCCAAGAGGGACAGATAGGAAACACCATATATTTT.

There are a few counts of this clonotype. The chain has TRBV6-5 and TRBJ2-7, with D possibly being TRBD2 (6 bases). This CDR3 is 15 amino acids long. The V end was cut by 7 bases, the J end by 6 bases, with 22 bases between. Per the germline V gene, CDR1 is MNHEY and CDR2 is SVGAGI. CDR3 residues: CASNIRDSPFAEQYF. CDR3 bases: TGTGCCAGCAATATCCGGGACTCTCCTTTCGCCGAGCAGTACTTC.

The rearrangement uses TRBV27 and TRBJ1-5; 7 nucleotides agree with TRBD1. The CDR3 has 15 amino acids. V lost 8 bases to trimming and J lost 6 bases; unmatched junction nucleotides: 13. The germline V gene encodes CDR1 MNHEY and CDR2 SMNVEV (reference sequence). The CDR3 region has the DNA TGTGCCAGCGGTCGGACAGGCGAGGGCACTCAGCCCCAGCATTTT. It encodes CASGRTGEGTQPQHF.

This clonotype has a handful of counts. The CDR3 DNA is TGCGCCAGCAGCTTGGGACAGGGTGGTAACTATGGCTACACCTTC. Translation: CASSLGQGGNYGYTF. The genes are TRBV5-1 and TRBJ1-2; 7 nucleotides agree with TRBD1. Germline CDR1 and CDR2: SGHRS and YFSETQ. The CDR3 has 15 amino acids. The trim removed 0 bases at V and 1 base at J, leaving 3 bases unmatched.

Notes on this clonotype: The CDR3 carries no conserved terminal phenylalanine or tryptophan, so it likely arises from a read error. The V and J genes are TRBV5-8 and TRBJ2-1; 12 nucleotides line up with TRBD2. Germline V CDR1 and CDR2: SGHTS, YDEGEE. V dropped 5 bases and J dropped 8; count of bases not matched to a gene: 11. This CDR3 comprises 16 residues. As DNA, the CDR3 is TGTGCCAGCAGGTTGACGGCTAGCGGGAGGGGGTATGAGCAGTTCTTA. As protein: CASRLTASGRGYEQFL.

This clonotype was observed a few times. CDR3 sequence reads: CASSFGTGPGNEQFF. In nucleotides, the CDR3 is TGCGCCAGCAGCTTCGGGACAGGGCCCGGGAATGAGCAGTTCTTC. The chain carries TRBV5-1 and TRBJ2-1; 9 nucleotides agree with TRBD1. CDR1 and CDR2 from the germline V gene are SGHRS and YFSETQ. Losses at the gene ends were 2 bases for V and 7 bases for J; bases not matched to a gene: 7. The CDR3 is made up of 15 amino acids.

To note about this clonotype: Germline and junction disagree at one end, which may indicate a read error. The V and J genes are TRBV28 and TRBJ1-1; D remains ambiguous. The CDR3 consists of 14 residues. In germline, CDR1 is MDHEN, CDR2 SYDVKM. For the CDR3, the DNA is TGTGCCAGCAGTTTATCAGGAAGTCACACTGACGCTTTCTTT. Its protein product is CASSLSGSHTDAFF.

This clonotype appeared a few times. CDR3 residues: CASRKTGSSGANVLTF. DNA of the CDR3: TGTGCCAGCCGGAAGACAGGGAGCTCTGGGGCCAACGTCCTGACTTTC. The J gene is TRBJ2-6, the V gene TRBV28, with 7 bases aligning to TRBD1. V gave up 8 bases and J gave up 0 bases; unmatched junction bases: 7. From germline, CDR1 is MDHEN and CDR2 SYDVKM. This CDR3 has 16 amino acids.

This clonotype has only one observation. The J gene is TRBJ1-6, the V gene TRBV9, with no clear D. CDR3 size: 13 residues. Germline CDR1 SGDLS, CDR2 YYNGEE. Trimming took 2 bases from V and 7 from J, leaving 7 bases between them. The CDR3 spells CASSVYRNSPLHF. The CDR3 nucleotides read TGTGCCAGCAGCGTCTATAGAAATTCACCCCTCCACTTT.

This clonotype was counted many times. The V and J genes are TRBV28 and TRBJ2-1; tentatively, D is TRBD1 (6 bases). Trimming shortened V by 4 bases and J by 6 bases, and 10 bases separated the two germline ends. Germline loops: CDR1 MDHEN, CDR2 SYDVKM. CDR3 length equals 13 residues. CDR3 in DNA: TGTGCCAGCAGTTCGGGACACTTCAATGAGCAGTTCTTC. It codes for CASSSGHFNEQFF.